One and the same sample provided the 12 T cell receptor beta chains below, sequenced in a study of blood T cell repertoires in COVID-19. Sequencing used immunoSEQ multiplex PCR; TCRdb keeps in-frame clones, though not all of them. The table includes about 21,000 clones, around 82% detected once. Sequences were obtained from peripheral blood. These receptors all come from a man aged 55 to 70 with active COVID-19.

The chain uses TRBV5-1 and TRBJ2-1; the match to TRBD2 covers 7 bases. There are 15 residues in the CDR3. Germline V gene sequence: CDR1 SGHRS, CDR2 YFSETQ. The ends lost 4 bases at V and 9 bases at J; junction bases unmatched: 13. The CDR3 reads CASSKGLVGIGEQFF. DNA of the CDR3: TGCGCCAGCAGCAAAGGACTAGTTGGGATTGGTGAGCAGTTCTTC.

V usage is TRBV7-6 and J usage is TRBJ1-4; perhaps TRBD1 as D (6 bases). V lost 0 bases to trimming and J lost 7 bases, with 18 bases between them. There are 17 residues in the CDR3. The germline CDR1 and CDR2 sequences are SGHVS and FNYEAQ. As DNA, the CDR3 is TGTGCCAGCAGCTTAGCGACTGGCCAGGGGATTCGTGAAAAACTGTTTTTT. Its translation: CASSLATGQGIREKLFF.

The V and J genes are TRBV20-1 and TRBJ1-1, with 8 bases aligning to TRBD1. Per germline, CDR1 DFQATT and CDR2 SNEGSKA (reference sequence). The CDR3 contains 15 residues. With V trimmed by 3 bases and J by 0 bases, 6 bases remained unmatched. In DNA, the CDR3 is TGCAGTGCTAGTAAGCAGGGGGCTTTGAACACTGAAGCTTTCTTT. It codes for CSASKQGALNTEAFF.

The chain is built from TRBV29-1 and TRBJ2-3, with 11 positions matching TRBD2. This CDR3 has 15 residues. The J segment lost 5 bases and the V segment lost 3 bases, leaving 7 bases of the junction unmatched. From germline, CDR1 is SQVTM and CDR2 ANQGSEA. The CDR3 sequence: CSVDTSGSLVDTQYF. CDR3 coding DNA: TGCAGCGTTGATACTAGCGGGAGCTTGGTAGATACGCAGTATTTT.

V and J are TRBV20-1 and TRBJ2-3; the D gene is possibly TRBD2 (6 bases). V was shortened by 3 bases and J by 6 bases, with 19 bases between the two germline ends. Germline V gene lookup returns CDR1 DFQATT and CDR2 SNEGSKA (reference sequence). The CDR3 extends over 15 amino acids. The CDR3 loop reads CSASGASADGDTQYF. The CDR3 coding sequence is TGCAGTGCTAGTGGGGCTAGCGCGGATGGGGATACGCAGTATTTT.

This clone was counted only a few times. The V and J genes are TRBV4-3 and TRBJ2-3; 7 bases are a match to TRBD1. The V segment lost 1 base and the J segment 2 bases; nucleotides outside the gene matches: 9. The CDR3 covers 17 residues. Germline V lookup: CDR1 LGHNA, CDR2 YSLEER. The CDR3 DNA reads TGCGCCAGCAGCCAAGCCTCGACAGGGAAGAACACAGATACGCAGTATTTT. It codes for CASSQASTGKNTDTQYF.

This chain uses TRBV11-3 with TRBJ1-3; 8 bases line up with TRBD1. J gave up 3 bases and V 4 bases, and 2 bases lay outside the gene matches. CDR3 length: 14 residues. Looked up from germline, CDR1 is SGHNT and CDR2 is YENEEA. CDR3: CASSSDRDGNTIYF. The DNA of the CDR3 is TGTGCCAGCAGCTCGGACAGGGATGGAAACACCATATATTTT.

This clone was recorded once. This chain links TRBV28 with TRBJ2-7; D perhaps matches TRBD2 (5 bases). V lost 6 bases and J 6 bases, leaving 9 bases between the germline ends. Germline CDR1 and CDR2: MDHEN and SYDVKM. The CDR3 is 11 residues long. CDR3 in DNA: TGTGCCAGCAGAACGACTACCGAGCAGTACTTC. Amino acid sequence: CASRTTTEQYF.

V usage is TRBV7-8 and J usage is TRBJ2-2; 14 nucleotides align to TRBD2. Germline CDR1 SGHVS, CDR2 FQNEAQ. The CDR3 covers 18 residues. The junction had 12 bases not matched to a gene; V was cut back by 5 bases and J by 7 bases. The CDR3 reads CASSRGTSGRRIGGELFF. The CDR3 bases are TGTGCCAGCAGCCGAGGGACTAGCGGGAGACGTATTGGCGGGGAGCTGTTTTTT.

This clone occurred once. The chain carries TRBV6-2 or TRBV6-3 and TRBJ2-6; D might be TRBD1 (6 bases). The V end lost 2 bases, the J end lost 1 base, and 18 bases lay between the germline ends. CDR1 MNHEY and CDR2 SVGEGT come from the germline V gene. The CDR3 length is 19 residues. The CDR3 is CASSYAGGRFISGANVLTF. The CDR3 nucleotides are TGTGCCAGCAGTTACGCTGGGGGCCGCTTTATTTCTGGGGCCAACGTCCTGACTTTC.

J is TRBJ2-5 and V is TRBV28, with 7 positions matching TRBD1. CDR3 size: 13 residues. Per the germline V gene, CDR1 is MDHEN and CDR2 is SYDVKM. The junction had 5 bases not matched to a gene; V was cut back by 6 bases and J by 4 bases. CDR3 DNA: TGTGCCAGCAGGGGACAGATGAGAGAGACCCAGTACTTC. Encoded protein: CASRGQMRETQYF.

Here the CDR3 reads CASSLITTIYEQYF. Here the CDR3 DNA reads TGTGCCAGCAGCTTAATAACTACCATCTACGAGCAGTACTTC. The chain recombines TRBV7-9 with TRBJ2-7, with unresolved D. This CDR3 comprises 14 residues. CDR1 and CDR2 from the germline V gene are SEHNR and FQNEAQ (reference sequence). V was trimmed by 2 bases and J by 3 bases, leaving 11 bases between them.